A single sample is the source of the 19 T cell receptor beta chains below, sequenced in a study of beta chain features in type 1 diabetes. Findings and caveats of the study: Shorter TCRB CDR3s, moderately but significantly so, were found in Type 1 diabetes patients in all four CD4+ subsets.

The whole isolated RNA underwent reverse transcription, so sequencing captured expressed TCRB transcripts. Generated by immunoSEQ multiplex PCR, the TCRdb table keeps only in-frame clones and is missing some. The sample includes some 270,000 clones, 11% of them seen just once. These receptors are not linked to any known antigen. The sequenced sample was naive CD4+ T cells from blood. These receptors all stem from a man between 25 and 39 years old with type 1 diabetes.

To note about this clone: Its ends do not fully match the called genes, so a read error is possible. The J gene is TRBJ2-7, the V gene TRBV7-7; D is ambiguous. Germline CDR1 reads SSHAT; CDR2 reads FNYEAQ (reference sequence). This CDR3 has 13 residues. The CDR3 DNA is TGTGCTAGCAGTACAGACATCCTCAACGAGCAGTACTTC. This gives the protein CASSTDILNEQYF.

The chain's CDR3 is CASSRQGVVHEQYF. CDR3 nucleotides: TGTGCCAGCTCACGACAGGGGGTCGTCCACGAGCAGTACTTC. The chain recombines TRBV18 with TRBJ2-7, with 9 bases fitting TRBD1. This CDR3 is built from 14 residues. The V gene's germline CDR1 is KGHSH and CDR2 LQKENI. The trim removed 4 bases at V and 5 bases at J, leaving 6 bases unmatched.

The chain employs TRBV7-9 and TRBJ1-5; D is undetermined. CDR1 and CDR2 from the germline V gene are SEHNR and FQNEAQ (reference sequence). The CDR3 extends over 12 amino acids. The germline V and J ends were trimmed by 4 bases and 3 bases, with 4 bases remaining between them. CDR3 sequence: CASSSVNQPQHF. CDR3 sequence (DNA): TGTGCCAGCAGCTCCGTCAATCAGCCCCAGCATTTT. Using reference TRBV7-9 and TRBJ1-5 for the parts outside the CDR3, the full variable domain is DTGVSQNPRHKITKRGQNVTFRCDPISEHNRLYWYRQTLGQGPEFLTYFQNEAQLEKSRLLSDRFSAERPKGSFSTLEIQRTEQGDSAMYLCASSSVNQPQHFGDGTRLSIL.

V is TRBV5-1 and J is TRBJ1-6, with 7 bases fitting TRBD1. The trim removed 4 bases at V and 10 bases at J, leaving 8 bases unmatched. The CDR3 is 14 amino acids. CDR1 and CDR2 from the germline V gene are SGHRS and YFSETQ. CDR3 sequence (DNA): TGCGCCAGCAGCCGAGGAGGGGGCGACTCACCCCTCCACTTT. It translates to CASSRGGGDSPLHF.

This clone turned up a few times. V and J are TRBV13 and TRBJ2-7; TRBD1 might be the D (5 bases). This CDR3 region has 14 residues. Germline CDR1 and CDR2: PRHDT and FYEKMQ (reference sequence). Between the trimmed V and J ends, which lost 5 bases and 6 bases, there was a span of 17 bases. CDR3 DNA sequence: TGTGCCAGCAGCCTTTCCGCTTGGCAGGGCGAGCAGTACTTC. It is translated as CASSLSAWQGEQYF.

This clone was observed a few times. The gene calls are TRBV4-3 and TRBJ1-5; D not certain. V was pared by 0 bases and J by 5 bases, with 11 bases between. Germline CDR1 is LGHNA and CDR2 is YSLEER. CDR3 length: 15 residues. CDR3 loop: CASSQDFRIDQPQHF. The CDR3 DNA reads TGCGCCAGCAGCCAAGATTTCAGGATCGATCAGCCCCAGCATTTT.

This clone was detected once. The rearrangement uses TRBV15 and TRBJ2-3, with TRBD2 identical over 11 bases. The V gene end was trimmed by 5 bases and the J gene end by 1 base; junction bases not matched to a gene: 5. Germline CDR1 and CDR2: LNHNV and YYDKDF (reference sequence). This CDR3 is built from 16 residues. Here the CDR3 DNA reads TGTGCCACCAGCGGCCGACTAGCGGGGCGCACAGATACGCAGTATTTT. This sequence encodes CATSGRLAGRTDTQYF.

This clone has just a few counts. The rearrangement uses TRBV7-9 and TRBJ2-1; D call uncertain. Germline CDR1 reads SEHNR; CDR2 reads FQNEAQ (reference sequence). V was shortened by 5 bases and J by 0 bases, with 14 bases between the two germline ends. This CDR3 is 16 amino acids long. CDR3 protein: CASSPGEWSSYNEQFF. The DNA for the CDR3 is TGTGCCAGCAGCCCCGGAGAGTGGAGCTCCTACAATGAGCAGTTCTTC.

The chain couples TRBV5-1 to TRBJ1-1, with 8 bases fitting TRBD1. The germline V gene encodes CDR1 SGHRS and CDR2 YFSETQ. Unmatched junction bases numbered 5, after V lost 4 bases and J lost 3 bases. The length of the CDR3 is 14 residues. CDR3 region: CASSPGQGYTEAFF. In DNA form, the CDR3 reads TGCGCCAGCAGCCCAGGACAGGGCTACACTGAAGCTTTCTTT.

There are a few counts of this clone. The V call is TRBV5-1, the J call TRBJ2-7; 8 nucleotides match TRBD1. The trim removed 4 bases at V and 6 bases at J, leaving 9 bases unmatched. The CDR3 consists of 14 residues. Germline V gene lookup returns CDR1 SGHRS and CDR2 YFSETQ. CDR3 nucleotide sequence: TGCGCCAGCAGCCGGGGACAGGCCCTCGCCGAGCAGTACTTC. It encodes CASSRGQALAEQYF.

This clone was seen a few times. V gene TRBV18 combines with J gene TRBJ2-2; 10 bases line up with TRBD1. Germline V gives CDR1 KGHSH, CDR2 LQKENI. This CDR3 spans 15 amino acids. J was trimmed by 6 bases and V by 4 bases; bases with no gene match: 5. CDR3 nucleotide sequence: TGTGCCAGCTCACTATTCGACAGGGGGCCCGGGGAGCTGTTTTTT. It is translated as CASSLFDRGPGELFF.

The chain uses TRBV5-1 and TRBJ2-5; 10 nucleotides align to TRBD2. Germline values: CDR1 SGHRS, CDR2 YFSETQ. V dropped 0 bases and J dropped 7; count of bases not matched to a gene: 6. This CDR3 comprises 15 residues. CDR3 protein: CASSLASSGGGTQYF. CDR3 nucleotides: TGCGCCAGCAGCTTGGCCTCTAGCGGGGGCGGGACCCAGTACTTC.

About this clone itself: In the same sample, other DNA sequences code for this CDR3. V gene TRBV7-3 combines with J gene TRBJ1-1; D is possibly TRBD1 (5 bases). The CDR3 is 13 residues long. The V gene lost 1 base and the J gene lost 4 bases, with 7 bases spanning the gap. Germline CDR1 reads SGHTA; CDR2 reads FQGTGA. This chain's CDR3 is CASSLRQGTEAFF. The CDR3 coding sequence is TGTGCCAGCAGCTTAAGGCAGGGCACTGAAGCTTTCTTT.

The table lists this clone with a few counts. This rearrangement joins TRBV7-2 to TRBJ1-2; 9 bases fit TRBD1. The V and J ends lost 4 bases and 5 bases, in that order; junction bases with no gene match: 8. CDR1 and CDR2 from the germline V gene are SGHTA and FQGNSA. This CDR3 has 15 amino acids. CDR3 sequence: CASSSLGQGLYGYTF. Written as DNA, the CDR3 is TGTGCCAGCAGCTCCCTTGGACAGGGGTTATATGGCTACACCTTC.

Points on this clone: One end of the junction fails to match germline, which may point to a read error. This rearrangement joins TRBV5-1 to TRBJ1-5; 7 nucleotides agree with TRBD1. Germline CDR1 reads SGHRS; CDR2 reads YFSETQ. The CDR3 covers 15 residues. CDR3 nucleotides: TGCGCCAGCAGCTTGGGACAGGGTAGCGATCAGCCCCAGCATTTT. Translated: CASSLGQGSDQPQHF.

The chain uses TRBV9 and TRBJ1-2; D is perhaps TRBD1 (5 bases). V dropped 0 bases and J dropped 4 bases, with 7 bases sitting between them. The CDR3 is 13 amino acids. The germline V gene encodes CDR1 SGDLS and CDR2 YYNGEE. The CDR3 reads CASSVGGSYGYTF. Written as DNA, the CDR3 is TGTGCCAGCAGCGTAGGGGGCAGCTATGGCTACACCTTC.

The chain joins TRBV2 to TRBJ1-1; D is ambiguous. V gave up 5 bases and J gave up 3 bases, with 7 bases separating them. Germline CDR1 reads SNHLY; CDR2 reads FYNNEI. The CDR3 sequence is 12 residues long. The CDR3: CASSREDTEAFF. CDR3 coding DNA: TGTGCCAGCAGTAGGGAGGACACTGAAGCTTTCTTT.

The genes are TRBV6-6 and TRBJ2-5; 9 bases are a match to TRBD1. Germline CDR1 is MNHNY and CDR2 is SVGAGI (reference sequence). J lost 7 bases, V lost 4 bases, and 13 bases had no gene match. The length of the CDR3 is 16 residues. The CDR3 sequence is CASSLDTGGAGVTQYF. In DNA, the CDR3 is TGTGCCAGCAGTTTGGATACAGGGGGCGCGGGGGTGACCCAGTACTTC.

There are a few counts of this clone. The V gene is TRBV19, the J gene TRBJ1-5; tentatively, D is TRBD1 (5 bases). The V and J ends lost 7 bases and 3 bases respectively, with 13 bases between them. Germline V lookup: CDR1 LNHDA, CDR2 SQIVND (reference sequence). The CDR3 totals 14 residues. The CDR3 sequence is CASTMDTFNQPQHF. Written as DNA, the CDR3 is TGTGCCAGTACCATGGACACCTTCAATCAGCCCCAGCATTTT. The variable domain in full, with the rest retrieved from reference TRBV19 and TRBJ1-5, is DGGITQSPKYLFRKEGQNVTLSCEQNLNHDAMYWYRQDPGQGLRLIYYSQIVNDFQKGDIAEGYSVSREKKESFPLTVTSAQKNPTAFYLCASTMDTFNQPQHFGDGTRLSIL.